These 16 T cell receptor beta chains share one sample of origin, sequenced in a study of blood T cell repertoires in COVID-19. Sequencing was performed with immunoSEQ multiplex PCR; in TCRdb, only in-frame clones are kept and a portion is missing. The sample holds roughly 220,000 clones, approximately 82% seen once. Sequencing input: PBMCs or T cells enriched from blood (not recorded which). These receptor sequences come from a man aged 35-49 years who had recovered from COVID-19.

The chain couples TRBV19 to TRBJ1-5; 9 positions agree with TRBD1. CDR1 is LNHDA and CDR2 is SQIVND in the germline V gene (reference sequence). V lost 5 bases to trimming and J lost 7 bases; unmatched junction nucleotides: 9. The length of the CDR3 is 15 residues. This CDR3 is CASSVTGQGRQPQHF. The CDR3 DNA reads TGTGCCAGTAGTGTCACAGGACAGGGGCGACAGCCCCAGCATTTT.

The chain joins TRBV6-1 to TRBJ1-1, with 8 nucleotides matching TRBD1. Germline-derived CDR1 and CDR2 are MNHNS and SASEGT. Germline trimming cut 2 bases from V and 9 bases from J; bases unmatched to any gene: 11. This CDR3 is built from 15 residues. The chain's CDR3 is CASSERPTGEGKAFF. CDR3 bases: TGTGCCAGCAGTGAAAGGCCGACAGGGGAAGGAAAAGCTTTCTTT.

The rearrangement links TRBV7-9 to TRBJ2-5; 11 nucleotides agree with TRBD2. CDR3 length equals 15 residues. J was trimmed by 5 bases and V by 3 bases; bases with no gene match: 5. Per germline, CDR1 SEHNR and CDR2 FQNEAQ (reference sequence). CDR3 nucleotides: TGTGCCAGCAGCTTTAGCGGGGGGGCCGGGGAGACCCAGTACTTC. This sequence encodes CASSFSGGAGETQYF.

The gene calls are TRBV9 and TRBJ2-1; 12 nucleotides match TRBD2. The CDR3 covers 13 residues. CDR1 and CDR2 from the germline V gene are SGDLS and YYNGEE. Trimming took 4 bases from V and 10 from J; bases not matched to a gene: 3. The CDR3 sequence: CASSLGLAGEQFF. The CDR3, as DNA: TGTGCCAGCAGCTTGGGACTAGCGGGCGAGCAGTTCTTC.

The V gene is TRBV6-5, the J gene TRBJ1-5, with D tentatively TRBD1 (5 bases). The length of the CDR3 is 15 residues. Trimming took 6 bases from V and 0 from J, leaving 12 bases between them. Germline-derived CDR1 and CDR2 are MNHEY and SVGAGI. The CDR3 sequence: CASSIGGYSNQPQHF. The CDR3 DNA reads TGTGCCAGCAGCATCGGGGGTTATAGCAATCAGCCCCAGCATTTT.

The table lists this clone with a few counts. The gene calls are TRBV2 and TRBJ1-5; D gene unclear. This CDR3 is 13 amino acids long. CDR1 SNHLY and CDR2 FYNNEI come from the germline V gene. V shed 4 bases and J shed 5 bases, with 9 bases lying between them. For the CDR3, the DNA is TGTGCCAGCAGTGCTTATGAGGATCAGCCCCAGCATTTT. It codes for CASSAYEDQPQHF.

This clone has only a few counts. The chain combines TRBV4-1 with TRBJ1-6; D gene ambiguous. CDR1 and CDR2 from the germline V gene are MGHRA and YSYEKL. The V end was cut by 1 base, the J end by 4 bases, with 14 bases between. There are 17 residues in the CDR3. The CDR3 protein is CASSQASTDFYNSPLHF. The CDR3, as DNA: TGCGCCAGCAGCCAAGCTTCAACAGATTTTTATAATTCACCCCTCCACTTT.

The chain has TRBV2 and TRBJ1-2; D may be TRBD1 (5 bases). The CDR3 consists of 12 residues. Trimming took off 10 bases at V and 5 bases at J, with 14 bases between the two ends. Per the germline V gene, CDR1 is SNHLY and CDR2 is FYNNEI. The CDR3 loop reads CATLGLGYGYTF. CDR3 DNA sequence: TGTGCCACCCTGGGGCTTGGGTATGGCTACACCTTC.

This chain joins TRBV9 and TRBJ2-5; 11 bases line up with TRBD1. This CDR3 contains 13 residues. J was trimmed by 8 bases and V by 3 bases; bases with no gene match: 3. Per germline, CDR1 SGDLS and CDR2 YYNGEE. CDR3 amino acids: CASSGGQGATQYF. The CDR3 bases are TGTGCCAGCAGCGGTGGACAGGGGGCTACCCAGTACTTC.

This rearrangement joins TRBV7-9 to TRBJ1-2; no clear D gene. Germline values: CDR1 SEHNR, CDR2 FQNEAQ (reference sequence). V dropped 4 bases and J dropped 6 bases, with 15 bases sitting between them. The CDR3 contains 14 residues. The CDR3 sequence: CASSSLSGGDGYTF. The CDR3 DNA reads TGTGCCAGCAGCTCCCTCTCCGGTGGAGATGGCTACACCTTC.

V gene TRBV5-1 combines with J gene TRBJ1-2, with 9 bases aligning to TRBD1. Trimming at V came to 4 bases and at J to 6 bases, leaving 7 bases not matched to a gene. Germline-derived CDR1 and CDR2 are SGHRS and YFSETQ. The CDR3 is 14 amino acids. CDR3 nucleotide sequence: TGCGCCAGCAGCAAGGGACAGGGCAGTGATGGCTACACCTTC. Translated, it gives CASSKGQGSDGYTF.

J is TRBJ2-5 and V is TRBV28, with D possibly matching TRBD2 (6 bases). V was clipped by 7 bases and J by 7 bases, with 19 bases between them. Germline lookup yields CDR1 MDHEN and CDR2 SYDVKM. The CDR3 sequence is 14 residues long. CDR3 loop: CASNLAQGGMTQYF. The CDR3 DNA sequence: TGTGCCAGCAACCTAGCGCAGGGTGGGATGACCCAGTACTTC.

This chain links TRBV15 with TRBJ2-7; the match to TRBD1 covers 7 bases. After removal of 0 bases from V and 5 bases from J, the junction contained 13 bases not matched to a gene. CDR1 LNHNV and CDR2 YYDKDF come from the germline V gene (reference sequence). This CDR3 comprises 17 residues. CDR3 region: CATSRDRRDSHKDEQYF. The CDR3, as DNA: TGTGCCACCAGCAGAGATAGAAGGGACAGCCATAAGGACGAGCAGTACTTC. Full variable domain (rest looked up from reference TRBV15 and TRBJ2-7): DAMVIQNPRYQVTQFGKPVTLSCSQTLNHNVMYWYQQKSSQAPKLLFHYYDKDFNNEADTPDNFQSRRPNTSFCFLDIRSPGLGDTAMYLCATSRDRRDSHKDEQYFGPGTRLTVT.

This clone was seen a handful of times. This chain connects TRBV5-1 to TRBJ2-2, with 9 bases aligning to TRBD1. After removal of 3 bases from V and 8 bases from J, the junction contained 5 bases not matched to a gene. This CDR3 comprises 14 residues. Germline-derived CDR1 and CDR2 are SGHRS and YFSETQ. CDR3 in DNA: TGCGCCAGCAGCTCCGGGACAGGGTATGGGGAGCTGTTTTTT. Residues: CASSSGTGYGELFF.

The V gene is TRBV2, the J gene TRBJ1-6; 11 nucleotides agree with TRBD1. The germline gives CDR1 SNHLY, CDR2 FYNNEI. V shed 6 bases and J 9 bases; nucleotides not matched to a gene: 7. The CDR3 spans 15 residues. CDR3 loop: CASRGPGTGGSPLHF. The DNA of the CDR3 is TGTGCCAGCAGGGGCCCCGGGACAGGGGGTTCACCCCTCCACTTT.

The chain uses TRBV5-5 and TRBJ2-1; 7 bases agree with TRBD1. There are 18 residues in the CDR3. Trimming at V came to 1 base and at J to 1 base, leaving 11 bases not matched to a gene. CDR1 and CDR2 (germline): SGHKS, YYEKEE (reference sequence). The CDR3 spells CASSLSGTEIYSYNEQFF. CDR3 DNA: TGTGCCAGCAGCTTGTCCGGGACAGAAATATATTCCTACAATGAGCAGTTCTTC.